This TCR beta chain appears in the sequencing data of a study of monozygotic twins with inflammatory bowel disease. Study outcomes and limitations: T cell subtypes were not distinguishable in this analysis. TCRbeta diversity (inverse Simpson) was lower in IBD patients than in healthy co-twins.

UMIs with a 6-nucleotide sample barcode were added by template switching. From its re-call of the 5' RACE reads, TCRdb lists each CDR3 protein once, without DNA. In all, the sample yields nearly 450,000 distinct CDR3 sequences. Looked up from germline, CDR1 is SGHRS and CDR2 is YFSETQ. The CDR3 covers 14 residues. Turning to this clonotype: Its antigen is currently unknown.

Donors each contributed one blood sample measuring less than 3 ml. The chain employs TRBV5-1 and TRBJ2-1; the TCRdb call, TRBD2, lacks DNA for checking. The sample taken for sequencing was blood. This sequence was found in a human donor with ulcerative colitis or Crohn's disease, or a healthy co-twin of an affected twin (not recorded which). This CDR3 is CASSSRTTNNEQFF.